This T cell receptor (beta chain) was identified in a study of blood T cell repertoires in COVID-19. Looking at the study overall: Sites in the United States, Italy and Spain provided acute and convalescent COVID-19 samples. T cells, B-cell-depleted T cells, or PBMCs provided the cDNA or gDNA that served as material.

The CDR3 length is 16 residues. Trimming took 1 base from V and 9 from J; bases not matched to a gene: 8. The germline CDR1 and CDR2 sequences are SGHTA and FQGNSA. Per the authors' pipeline: It was from reference gene primer amplification that nucleated cell counts were estimated. Only in-frame clones appear in the TCRdb table, and some are missing; sequencing was by immunoSEQ multiplex PCR. From that table come the V and J calls and clone size; the DNA was used to work out D and trimming. This sample has 55,000 or so clones, with over 75% found just once. Sample: peripheral blood. The TCR sequence derives from a man aged 35 to 55 with acute or convalescent COVID-19. This chain joins TRBV7-2 and TRBJ2-1; 11 bases align to TRBD2. The CDR3 loop reads CASSLDSGRALIEQFF. The CDR3 DNA reads TGTGCCAGCAGCTTAGATAGCGGGAGGGCCCTCATTGAGCAGTTCTTC.